This T cell receptor beta chain was profiled in a study of blood T cell repertoires in COVID-19. Only a few counts were recorded for this clone. In Cohort 3, a recovered donor had either two negative PCRs, clearance, or symptom resolution. The germline CDR1 and CDR2 sequences are KGHSH and LQKENI. The J segment lost 6 bases and the V segment lost 3 bases, leaving 5 bases of the junction unmatched. The CDR3 is made up of 15 amino acids. Sequencing was performed with immunoSEQ multiplex PCR; in TCRdb, only in-frame clones are kept and a portion is missing. Altogether over 350,000 clones are present, around 90% being singletons, with the ten largest covering less than 1.5%.

V and J are TRBV18 and TRBJ2-2; 9 bases fit TRBD1. The specimen was PBMCs or T cells enriched from blood (not recorded which). The origin of this receptor is a woman between 18 and 29 years old who had recovered from COVID-19. Written as DNA, the CDR3 is TGTGCCAGCTCACCCGGGACAGGGAGGCCCGGGGAGCTGTTTTTT. Its protein product is CASSPGTGRPGELFF.